The 17 T cell receptor beta chains presented below share a single source sample, sequenced in a study of blood T cell repertoires in COVID-19. TCRdb's copy holds only in-frame clones and misses some; the assay was immunoSEQ multiplex PCR. The profile shows under 150,000 clones, over 75% of them singletons. The specimen sequenced was peripheral blood. Every receptor here comes from a man aged 45-65 years with acute or convalescent COVID-19.

In its sample, this clone was seen a few times. The J gene is TRBJ1-6, the V gene TRBV5-1; D not certain. Trimming took 5 bases from V and 8 from J, leaving 17 bases between them. The CDR3 is 15 amino acids. In germline, CDR1 is SGHRS, CDR2 YFSETQ. The CDR3 here is CASRSGRDGDSPLHF. The DNA for the CDR3 is TGCGCCAGCAGGTCCGGGAGGGATGGAGATTCACCCCTCCACTTT.

The chain is built from TRBV9 and TRBJ2-2; the D gene is possibly TRBD2 (6 bases). The V end lost 3 bases, the J end lost 3 bases, and 12 bases lay between the germline ends. Germline CDR1 reads SGDLS; CDR2 reads YYNGEE. The CDR3 runs 15 residues. CDR3 nucleotides: TGTGCCAGCAGCGGGGCGGGGATTGACACCGGGGAGCTGTTTTTT. This encodes CASSGAGIDTGELFF.

The chain uses TRBV29-1 and TRBJ2-1; 9 bases align to TRBD1. Trimming removed 0 bases from V and 4 bases from J; junction bases left unmatched: 7. Germline V gene sequence: CDR1 SQVTM, CDR2 ANQGSEA. The CDR3 is 16 residues long. CDR3 sequence (DNA): TGCAGCGTTGAAGAGGGGAACAGGGGGCAGTACAATGAGCAGTTCTTC. This codes for CSVEEGNRGQYNEQFF.

The chain's CDR3 is CASRRRGLTNEKLFF. CDR3 bases: TGTGCCAGCAGAAGAAGGGGGTTAACTAATGAAAAACTGTTTTTT. V and J are TRBV6-5 and TRBJ1-4, with D tentatively TRBD1 (6 bases). Trimming cost V 6 bases and J 1 base, with 12 bases left between them. Germline V gene sequence: CDR1 MNHEY, CDR2 SVGAGI. The CDR3 has 15 amino acids.

The rearrangement links TRBV7-2 to TRBJ1-4; D may be TRBD1 (5 bases). This CDR3 spans 13 amino acids. Germline V gene sequence: CDR1 SGHTA, CDR2 FQGNSA. Trimming left V 7 bases short and J 8 bases short, with 14 bases between. The CDR3 sequence is CASTFGGEEKLFF. For the CDR3, the DNA is TGTGCCAGCACCTTTGGGGGGGAGGAAAAACTGTTTTTT.

This chain links TRBV29-1 with TRBJ2-2; 14 bases fit TRBD2. This CDR3 has 14 amino acids. V trimming: 6 bases; J trimming: 6 bases; junction bases outside the gene matches: 3. CDR1 and CDR2 (germline): SQVTM, ANQGSEA. In DNA, the CDR3 is TGCAGCGTCCGGACTAGCGGGAGGTCCGGGGAGCTGTTTTTT. It translates to CSVRTSGRSGELFF.

This rearrangement joins TRBV6-5 to TRBJ1-1; the D is unclear. V gave up 3 bases and J gave up 3 bases, with 11 bases separating them. The CDR3 totals 14 residues. Germline V gene lookup returns CDR1 MNHEY and CDR2 SVGAGI. The CDR3 nucleotides read TGTGCCAGCAGTTATTCGGGGTTTTACACTGAAGCTTTCTTT. This translates into CASSYSGFYTEAFF.

The J gene is TRBJ2-2, the V gene TRBV5-1; possibly TRBD2 for D (5 bases). V was pared by 3 bases and J by 0 bases, with 9 bases between. This CDR3 has 15 residues. CDR1 is SGHRS, CDR2 YFSETQ, per germline. As DNA, the CDR3 is TGCGCCAGCAGCTGGACTCTCGCGAACACCGGGGAGCTGTTTTTT. This sequence encodes CASSWTLANTGELFF.

This clone was observed a few times. V usage is TRBV4-1 and J usage is TRBJ1-4, with TRBD1 as a possible D gene (6 bases). The CDR3 is made up of 14 amino acids. CDR1 and CDR2 from the germline V gene are MGHRA and YSYEKL. V was cut by 1 base and J by 8 bases, with 11 bases left in between. The CDR3 DNA is TGCGCCAGCAGCCAAGCGGGGGGGCGAGAAAAACTGTTTTTT. Its protein is CASSQAGGREKLFF.

Here the CDR3 reads CASSFQTSRIYF. The CDR3 region has the DNA TGTGCCAGCAGTTTTCAGACATCGCGAATATATTTT. The rearrangement links TRBV12-3 or TRBV12-4 to TRBJ1-3; D gene uncertain. Trimming pared 3 bases from V and 13 bases from J, leaving 13 bases between. The CDR3 spans 12 residues.

The chain employs TRBV7-2 and TRBJ1-2; 8 bases fit TRBD1. V dropped 5 bases and J dropped 3; count of bases not matched to a gene: 8. CDR3 length: 15 residues. The germline V gene encodes CDR1 SGHTA and CDR2 FQGNSA. In nucleotides, the CDR3 is TGTGCCAGCAGCCACGGACAGGGACAATACTATGGCTACACCTTC. Translated, it gives CASSHGQGQYYGYTF.

The rearrangement uses TRBV4-1 and TRBJ2-3, with 12 bases aligning to TRBD2. CDR3 length: 16 amino acids. V lost 7 bases and J lost 2; bases outside the gene matches: 7. Germline values: CDR1 MGHRA, CDR2 YSYEKL. This chain's CDR3 is CASNRLAGEITDTQYF. The DNA for the CDR3 is TGCGCCAGCAACAGACTAGCGGGAGAGATCACAGATACGCAGTATTTT.

J is TRBJ2-3 and V is TRBV6-2 or TRBV6-3; TRBD2 aligns across 9 bases. The CDR3 loop spans 14 amino acids. With 5 bases clipped from V and 7 bases from J, the junction kept 7 bases outside the gene matches. The V gene's germline CDR1 is MNHEY and CDR2 SVGEGT. In DNA form, the CDR3 reads TGTGCCAGCAGTGACTTACTAGCGGGTAATACGCAGTATTTT. Translated: CASSDLLAGNTQYF.

The J gene is TRBJ2-3, the V gene TRBV27, with a weak D call TRBD2 (5 bases). The CDR3 is 14 amino acids. V lost 5 bases and J 7 bases, leaving 16 bases between the germline ends. Per germline, CDR1 MNHEY and CDR2 SMNVEV (reference sequence). The CDR3 is CASSVELGSNTQYF. The CDR3 nucleotides read TGTGCCAGCAGTGTGGAACTAGGTTCCAATACGCAGTATTTT.

The chain combines TRBV5-6 with TRBJ2-5; 12 nucleotides match TRBD2. This CDR3 contains 18 residues. V dropped 0 bases and J dropped 1; count of bases not matched to a gene: 7. Germline CDR1 reads SGHDT; CDR2 reads YYEEEE. In DNA form, the CDR3 reads TGTGCCAGCAGCTTGGTTTCTAGCGGGAGGGCTTCCCAAGAGACCCAGTACTTC. As protein: CASSLVSSGRASQETQYF.

The rearrangement uses TRBV25-1 and TRBJ1-6; D gene ambiguous. From germline, CDR1 is MGHDK and CDR2 SYGVNS. Trimming took off 0 bases at V and 2 bases at J, with 5 bases between the two ends. CDR3 length equals 15 residues. The DNA of the CDR3 is TGTGCCAGCAGTGAATATGAGGCCTATAATTCACCCCTCCACTTT. This gives the protein CASSEYEAYNSPLHF.

The rearrangement uses TRBV27 and TRBJ1-1; D not certain. The CDR3 loop spans 21 amino acids. Germline CDR1 MNHEY, CDR2 SMNVEV (reference sequence). Trimming took 2 bases from V and 0 from J, leaving 28 bases between them. The chain's CDR3 is CASSLNPPVGYSNVMNTEAFF. CDR3 nucleotide sequence: TGTGCCAGCAGTTTAAACCCCCCCGTCGGGTATAGTAACGTGATGAACACTGAAGCTTTCTTT.